The source of this TCR beta chain is a study of graft-versus-host responses after intestinal transplantation. Assay: immunoSEQ multiplex PCR; the TCRdb copy retains only in-frame clones and omits some. The sample yields 65,000 to 85,000 clones, about nine tenths seen once. The V end was cut by 4 bases, the J end by 7 bases, with 8 bases between. The germline CDR1 and CDR2 sequences are MNHNS and SASEGT. The CDR3 is 12 amino acids. Concerning this clone itself: The antigen is unknown.

Regarding the study as a whole: GvH clones occurred in recipient marrow; some first appeared in ileum or blood.

V usage is TRBV6-1 and J usage is TRBJ2-1; D is undetermined. The material was unstimulated CD8+ T cells sorted from spleen or lymph node cells, obtained before transplant. This clonotype originated in a human donor who was the organ donor for an intestinal transplant. The CDR3 DNA is TGTGCCAGCAGTGGGGTGGGAAATGAGCAGTTCTTC. Amino acids: CASSGVGNEQFF.